This is a list of T cell receptor beta chains from one sample in a study of T cell changes during pregnancy in multiple sclerosis. Profiled with immunoSEQ multiplex PCR; TCRdb holds only in-frame clones, not every one. The sample shows 77,000 or so clones, just under 95% of them seen only once. The starting material was peripheral blood, obtained in the second trimester of pregnancy. Receptor source: a female donor in good health, enrolled as a control in a pregnancy study. CDR3s include the opening cysteine and the closing phenylalanine or tryptophan. A D gene is named only where the DNA matches it firmly. The size entry is marked missing in some rows and otherwise reads once, few, many or a size class.

d_call	v_call	j_call	clone_size	cdr3_nt	cdr3_aa
TRBD1	TRBV4-3	TRBJ1-1	.	TGCGCCAGCAGCCAGGACCCGGGACAGGGGAACACTGAAGCTTTCTTT	CASSQDPGQGNTEAFF
.	TRBV27	TRBJ1-6	once	TGTGCCAGCCTGCCGAGAGGCGGGTGGGATTCACCCCTCCACTTT	CASLPRGGWDSPLHF
.	TRBV9	TRBJ1-1	.	TGTGCCAGCAACGAAAACCCACAGAAGACGAACACTGAAGCTTTCTTT	CASNENPQKTNTEAFF
.	TRBV19	TRBJ1-1	.	TGTGCCAGTACCCGGGGACTTCTGAACACTGAAGCTTTCTTT	CASTRGLLNTEAFF
TRBD2	TRBV27	TRBJ2-7	.	TGTGCCAGCCTCGGGGGGGACTACGAGCAGTACTTC	CASLGGDYEQYF
TRBD2	TRBV7-3	TRBJ2-1	.	TGTGCCAGCAGCGGATACCTAAGCGGGGGGGCTTCCTACAATGAGCAGTTCTTC	CASSGYLSGGASYNEQFF
.	TRBV4-3	TRBJ1-2	.	TGCGCCAGCAGCCAAGATCGTGGGAGCTATGGCTATACCTTC	CASSQDRGSYGYTF
TRBD2	TRBV5-4	TRBJ2-5	.	TGTGCCAGCAGCTGGGGGGAGGGGATAAGAAAGACCCAGTACTTC	CASSWGEGIRKTQYF
.	TRBV19	TRBJ1-3	.	TGTGCCAGTAGCCCAGGGGCTGGAAACACCATATATTTT	CASSPGAGNTIYF
TRBD1	TRBV14	TRBJ2-2	.	TGTGCCAGCAGCCAAGATCGGGCAGGGGGCCCCGGGGAGCTGTTTTTT	CASSQDRAGGPGELFF
TRBD1	TRBV5-1	TRBJ2-3	.	TGCGCCAGTAAGACAGGGGAGCGGGCAGATACGCAGTATTTT	CASKTGERADTQYF
TRBD1	TRBV30	TRBJ1-1	.	TGTGCCTGGAGTGTAGCCAGGACAGGTCGGAACACTGAAGCTTTCTTT	CAWSVARTGRNTEAFF
TRBD2	TRBV11-2	TRBJ2-3	.	TGTGCCAGCAGCTTAGGTACTAGCGGGAGTGGAACAGATACGCAGTATTTT	CASSLGTSGSGTDTQYF
.	TRBV15	TRBJ1-1	.	TGTGCCACCTTGGGGGACACAACACTCAACACTGAAGCTTTCTTT	CATLGDTTLNTEAFF
TRBD1	TRBV30	TRBJ1-1	.	TGTGCCTCGTCCTGGGACAGGGGGCCGGGGGTGTCTTTCTTT	CASSWDRGPGVSFF
.	TRBV6-6	TRBJ1-1	.	TGTGCCAGTCGGCGGGAGGATTGGACTGAAGCTTTCTTT	CASRREDWTEAFF
.	TRBV6-4	TRBJ2-3	.	TGTGCCAGCGCTGAGGGTGCGGGGCTTAGCACAGATACGCAGTATTTT	CASAEGAGLSTDTQYF
.	TRBV15	TRBJ2-3	.	TGTGCCACTTCACCGGGGTTTAGCACAGATACGCAGTATTTT	CATSPGFSTDTQYF